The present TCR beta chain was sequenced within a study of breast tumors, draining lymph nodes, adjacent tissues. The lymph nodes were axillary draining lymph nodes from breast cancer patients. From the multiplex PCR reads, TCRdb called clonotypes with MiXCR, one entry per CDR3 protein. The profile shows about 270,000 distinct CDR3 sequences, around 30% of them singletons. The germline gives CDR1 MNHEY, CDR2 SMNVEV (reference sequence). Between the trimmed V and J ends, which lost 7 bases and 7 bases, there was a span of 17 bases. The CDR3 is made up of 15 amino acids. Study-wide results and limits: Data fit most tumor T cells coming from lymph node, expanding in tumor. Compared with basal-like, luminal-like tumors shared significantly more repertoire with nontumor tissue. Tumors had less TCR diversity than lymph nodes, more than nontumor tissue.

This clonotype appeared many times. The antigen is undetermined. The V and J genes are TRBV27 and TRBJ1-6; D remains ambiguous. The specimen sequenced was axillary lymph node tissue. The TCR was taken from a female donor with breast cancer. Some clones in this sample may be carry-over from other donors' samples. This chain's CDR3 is CASTIRSVGNSPLHF. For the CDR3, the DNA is TGTGCCAGCACCATACGATCCGTGGGCAATTCACCCCTCCACTTT.